The clone carrying this T cell receptor beta chain showed up just once. Its antigen remains unknown. The junction shows a germline mismatch at one end, possibly a read error. This sample was taken from a study of cytomegalovirus exposure and HLA in healthy donors. Study conclusions and caveats: A later analysis linked a missense DCLRE1C variant to TCR beta V- and J-gene trimming.

The PCR used 60 Vbeta and 13 Jbeta primers. Measured with immunoSEQ multiplex PCR; TCRdb has only the in-frame clones, and not every one. The repertoire holds fewer than 250,000 clones, with 80% to 90% as singletons. The germline V gene has CDR1 SGDLS and CDR2 YYNGEE. This CDR3 is built from 13 residues. The clonotype was recovered from a man aged 25-40 years in good health and CMV-seronegative. V and J are TRBV9 and TRBJ2-1; D call uncertain. The sample consisted of PBMCs. The CDR3 protein is CASSLTSFNEQFF. In DNA, the CDR3 is TGTGCCAGCAGCTTGACTTCCTTCAATGAGCAGTTCTTC.